These T cell receptor beta chains were read from a single sample in a study of shared clonotypes between healthy human individuals. Sequenced by immunoSEQ multiplex PCR; TCRdb stores in-frame clones only, minus some. The top ten clones hold around 0.6% of a sample with over a million clones, 78% of them seen once. The material sequenced was memory CD4+ T cells from PBMCs. These receptors all stem from a man between 18 and 35 years old in good health. Some clones in this sample may be carry-over from other donors' samples. The CDR3 runs from the conserved cysteine through the conserved F or W. The D gene is left open where the match is weak. Clone size is given for some rows only: seen once, a few or many times, or a class if the clone is expanded.

>TRBJ2-7|TRBV15|-|many|15
TGTGCCACCAGCAGAGGCCGTTTAACCCTCTACGAGCAGTACTTC
CATSRGRLTLYEQYF
>TRBJ1-1|TRBV19|TRBD1|-|14
TGTGCCAGTACCTCGGACAGGATGAACACTGAAGCTTTCTTT
CASTSDRMNTEAFF
>TRBJ2-5|TRBV29-1|TRBD1|-|12
TGCAGCCACTCAAGACAGGGAGAGACCCAGTACTTC
CSHSRQGETQYF
>TRBJ2-3|TRBV13|-|-|12
TGTGCCAGCAGCGCCAGAGTCTTCGGTCTGTATTTT
CASSARVFGLYF
>TRBJ2-1|TRBV25-1|-|-|16
TGTGCCAGCAGTGAATGGACTGCGGGGTCCTACAATGAGCAGTTCTTC
CASSEWTAGSYNEQFF
>TRBJ1-1|TRBV30|TRBD1|-|13
TGCGCCTGGACCTTCAGGGGGACGAGACGTGCTTTCTTT
CAWTFRGTRRAFF
>TRBJ2-5|TRBV5-6|-|-|15
TGTGCCAGCAGCTTGCCAGGGGTGAATCGGGAGACCCAGTACTTC
CASSLPGVNRETQYF
>TRBJ2-7|TRBV6-1|TRBD2|-|16
TGTGCCAGCAGTGAATGGGCTAGCGGGAGGCAATACGAGCAGTACTTC
CASSEWASGRQYEQYF
>TRBJ2-3|TRBV29-1|-|-|12
TGCAGCGGCAGATTGGGGACAGATACGCAGTATTTT
CSGRLGTDTQYF
>TRBJ2-7|TRBV6-1|-|-|14
TGTGCCAGCAGTGAAGACCGTACCCCTTACGAGCAGTACTTC
CASSEDRTPYEQYF
>TRBJ1-5|TRBV28|-|-|15
TGTGCCAGCAGTTCAGTCGCAGGGGGCAATCAGCCCCAGCATTTT
CASSSVAGGNQPQHF
>TRBJ2-2|TRBV5-6|TRBD2|-|18
TGTGCCAGCAGCACCTACTGGCTAGCGGAGCGACACACCGGGGAGCTGTTTTTT
CASSTYWLAERHTGELFF
>TRBJ1-1|TRBV18|-|medium-sized|16
TGTGCCAGCTCACCGGGAGGGACAACCTTTAACACTGAAGCTTTCTTT
CASSPGGTTFNTEAFF
>TRBJ2-7|TRBV30|-|-|17
TGTGCCTGGAGAAGAGGGGGAAGGGCCAGCCTCTCCTACGAGCAGTACTTC
CAWRRGGRASLSYEQYF
>TRBJ2-4|TRBV29-1|TRBD2|once|15
TGCAGCGTTGTACTAGCGGGTCTCGCCAAAAACATTCAGTACTTC
CSVVLAGLAKNIQYF
>TRBJ1-1|TRBV7-7|TRBD1|few|13
TGTGCCAGCAGTTTTGACAGGGACACTGAAGCTTTCTTT
CASSFDRDTEAFF
>TRBJ2-2|TRBV6-1|-|-|15
TGTGCCAGCAGTGAACAGGAGCTTAACACCGGGGAGCTGTTTTTT
CASSEQELNTGELFF
>TRBJ2-3|TRBV25-1|TRBD1|-|13
TGTGCCAGCGGAGGACAGGGGTCAGATACGCAGTATTTT
CASGGQGSDTQYF
>TRBJ2-1|TRBV20-1|-|-|10
TGCAGTGCTACGGACAATGAGCAGTTCTTC
CSATDNEQFF
>TRBJ1-2|TRBV6-1|-|few|14
TGTGCCAGCAGTGTTTGGGCAGGAGGCTATGGCTACACCTTC
CASSVWAGGYGYTF